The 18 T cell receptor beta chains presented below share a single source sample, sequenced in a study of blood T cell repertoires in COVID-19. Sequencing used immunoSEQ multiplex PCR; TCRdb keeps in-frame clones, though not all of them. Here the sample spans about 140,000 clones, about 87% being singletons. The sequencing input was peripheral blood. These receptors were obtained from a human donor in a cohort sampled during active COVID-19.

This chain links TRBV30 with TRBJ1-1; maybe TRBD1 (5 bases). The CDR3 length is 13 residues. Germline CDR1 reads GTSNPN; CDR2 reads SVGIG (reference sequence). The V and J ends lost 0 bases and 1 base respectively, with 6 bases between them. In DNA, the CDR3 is TGTGCCTGGAGTGTACAGGCGAACACTGAAGCTTTCTTT. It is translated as CAWSVQANTEAFF.

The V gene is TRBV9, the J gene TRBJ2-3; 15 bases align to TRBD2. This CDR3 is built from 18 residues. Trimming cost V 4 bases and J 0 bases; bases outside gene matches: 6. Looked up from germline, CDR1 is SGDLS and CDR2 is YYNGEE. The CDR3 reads CASSLRTSGGASTDTQYF. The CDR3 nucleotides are TGTGCCAGCAGCCTACGGACTAGCGGGGGGGCGAGCACAGATACGCAGTATTTT.

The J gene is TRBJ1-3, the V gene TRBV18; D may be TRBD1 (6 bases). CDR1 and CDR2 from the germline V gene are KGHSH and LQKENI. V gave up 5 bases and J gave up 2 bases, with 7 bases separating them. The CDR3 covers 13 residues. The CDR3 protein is CASSSGAGNTIYF. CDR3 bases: TGTGCCAGCTCATCAGGGGCTGGAAACACCATATATTTT.

CDR3 protein: CASSYTGPTQYF. DNA of the CDR3: TGTGCCAGCAGTTACACGGGTCCGACCCAGTACTTC. The chain links TRBV6-2 or TRBV6-3 to TRBJ2-5, with D unclear. Deletions cut 2 bases from V and 7 bases from J, with 8 bases between. Germline loops: CDR1 MNHEY, CDR2 SVGEGT. This CDR3 region has 12 residues.

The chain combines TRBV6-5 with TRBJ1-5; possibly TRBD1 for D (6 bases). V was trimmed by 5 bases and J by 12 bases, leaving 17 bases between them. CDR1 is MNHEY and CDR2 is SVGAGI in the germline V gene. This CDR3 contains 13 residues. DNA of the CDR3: TGTGCCAGCAGTACCCCGGGATCAGGGGTCCAGCATTTT. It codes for CASSTPGSGVQHF.

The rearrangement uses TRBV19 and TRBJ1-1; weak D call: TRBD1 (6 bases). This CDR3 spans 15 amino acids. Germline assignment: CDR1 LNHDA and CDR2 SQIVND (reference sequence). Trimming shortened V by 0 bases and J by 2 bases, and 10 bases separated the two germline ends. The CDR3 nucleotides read TGTGCCAGTAGTATAGAGGGGGCAAGCAACACTGAAGCTTTCTTT. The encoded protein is CASSIEGASNTEAFF. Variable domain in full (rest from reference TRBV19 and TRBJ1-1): DGGITQSPKYLFRKEGQNVTLSCEQNLNHDAMYWYRQDPGQGLRLIYYSQIVNDFQKGDIAEGYSVSREKKESFPLTVTSAQKNPTAFYLCASSIEGASNTEAFFGQGTRLTVV.

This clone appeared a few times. For the CDR3, the DNA is TGTGCCACCAGCAGTTCCGGGGTTAATTCACCCCTCCACTTT. Its protein is CATSSSGVNSPLHF. The genes are TRBV6-5 and TRBJ1-6; D gene ambiguous. This CDR3 region has 14 residues. Trimming pared 10 bases from V and 6 bases from J, leaving 16 bases between. From germline, CDR1 is MNHEY and CDR2 SVGAGI.

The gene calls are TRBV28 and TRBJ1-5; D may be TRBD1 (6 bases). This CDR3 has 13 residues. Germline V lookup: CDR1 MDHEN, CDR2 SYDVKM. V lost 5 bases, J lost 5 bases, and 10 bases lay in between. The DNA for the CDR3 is TGTGCCAGCAGTCCCCGGACAGATCAGCCCCAGCATTTT. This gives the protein CASSPRTDQPQHF.

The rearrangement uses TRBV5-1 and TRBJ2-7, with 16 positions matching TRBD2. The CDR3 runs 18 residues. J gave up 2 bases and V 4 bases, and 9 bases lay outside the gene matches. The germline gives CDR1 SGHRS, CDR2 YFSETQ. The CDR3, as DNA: TGCGCCAGCAGCCTTGGGACTAGCGGGGGGGCCAACCCCTACGAGCAGTACTTC. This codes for CASSLGTSGGANPYEQYF. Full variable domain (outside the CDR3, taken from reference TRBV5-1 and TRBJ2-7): KAGVTQTPRYLIKTRGQQVTLSCSPISGHRSVSWYQQTPGQGLQFLFEYFSETQRNKGNFPGRFSGRQFSNSRSEMNVSTLELGDSALYLCASSLGTSGGANPYEQYFGPGTRLTVT.

The CDR3 sequence: CARQRAGGINSPLHF. The CDR3 region has the DNA TGTGCCAGGCAGAGGGCAGGGGGAATTAATTCACCCCTCCACTTT. The rearrangement joins TRBV19 to TRBJ1-6; 7 nucleotides agree with TRBD1. V gave up 9 bases and J gave up 6 bases; unmatched junction bases: 11. Germline V gene sequence: CDR1 LNHDA, CDR2 SQIVND (reference sequence). The CDR3 length is 15 residues.

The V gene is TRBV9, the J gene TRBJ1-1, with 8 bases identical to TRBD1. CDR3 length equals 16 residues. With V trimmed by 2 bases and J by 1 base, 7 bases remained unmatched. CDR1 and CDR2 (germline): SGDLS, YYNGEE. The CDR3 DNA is TGTGCCAGCAGCGTCGGGACAGGAGTAGGGAACACTGAAGCTTTCTTT. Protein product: CASSVGTGVGNTEAFF.

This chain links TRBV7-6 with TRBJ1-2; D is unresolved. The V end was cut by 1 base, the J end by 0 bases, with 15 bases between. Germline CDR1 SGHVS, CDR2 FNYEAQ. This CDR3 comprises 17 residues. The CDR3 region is CASSLGVGSTANYGYTF. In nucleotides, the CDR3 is TGTGCCAGCAGCTTAGGGGTCGGAAGTACAGCTAACTATGGCTACACCTTC.

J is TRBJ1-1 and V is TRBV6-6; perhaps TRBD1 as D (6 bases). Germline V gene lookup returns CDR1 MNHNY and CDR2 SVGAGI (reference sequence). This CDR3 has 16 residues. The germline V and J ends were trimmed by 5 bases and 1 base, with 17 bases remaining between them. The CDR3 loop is CASSPLGGRGNTEAFF. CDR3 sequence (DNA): TGTGCCAGCAGTCCCCTGGGGGGGCGGGGGAACACTGAAGCTTTCTTT.

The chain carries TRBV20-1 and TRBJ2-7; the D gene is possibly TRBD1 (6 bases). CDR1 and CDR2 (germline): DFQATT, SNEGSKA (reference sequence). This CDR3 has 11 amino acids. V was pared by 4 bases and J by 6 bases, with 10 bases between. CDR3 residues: CSAIRGSEQYF. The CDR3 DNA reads TGCAGTGCTATCAGGGGTTCCGAGCAGTACTTC.

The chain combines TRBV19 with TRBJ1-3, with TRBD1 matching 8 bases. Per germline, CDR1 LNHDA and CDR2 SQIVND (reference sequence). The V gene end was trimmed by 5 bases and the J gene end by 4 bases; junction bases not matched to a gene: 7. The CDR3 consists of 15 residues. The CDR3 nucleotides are TGTGCCAGTAGTCGACAGGGGTTAGGAGGAAACACCATATATTTT. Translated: CASSRQGLGGNTIYF.

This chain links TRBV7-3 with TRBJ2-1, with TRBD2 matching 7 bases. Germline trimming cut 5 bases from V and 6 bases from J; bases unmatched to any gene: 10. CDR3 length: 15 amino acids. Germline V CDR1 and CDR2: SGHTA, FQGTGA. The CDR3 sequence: CASSPGLVRGNEQFF. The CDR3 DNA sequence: TGTGCCAGCAGCCCCGGACTAGTTCGAGGCAATGAGCAGTTCTTC.

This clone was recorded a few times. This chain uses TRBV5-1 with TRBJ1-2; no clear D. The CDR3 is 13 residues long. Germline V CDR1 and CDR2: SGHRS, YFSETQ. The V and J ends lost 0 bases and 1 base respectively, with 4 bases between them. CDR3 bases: TGCGCCAGCAGCTTGGGGAGTAACTATGGCTACACCTTC. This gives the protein CASSLGSNYGYTF.

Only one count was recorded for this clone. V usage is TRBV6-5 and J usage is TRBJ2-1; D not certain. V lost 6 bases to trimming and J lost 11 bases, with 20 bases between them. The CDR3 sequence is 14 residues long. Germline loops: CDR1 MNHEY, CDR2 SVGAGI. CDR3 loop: CASSPVSVQAQQFF. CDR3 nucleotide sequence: TGTGCCAGCAGCCCCGTGTCGGTGCAAGCACAGCAGTTCTTC.